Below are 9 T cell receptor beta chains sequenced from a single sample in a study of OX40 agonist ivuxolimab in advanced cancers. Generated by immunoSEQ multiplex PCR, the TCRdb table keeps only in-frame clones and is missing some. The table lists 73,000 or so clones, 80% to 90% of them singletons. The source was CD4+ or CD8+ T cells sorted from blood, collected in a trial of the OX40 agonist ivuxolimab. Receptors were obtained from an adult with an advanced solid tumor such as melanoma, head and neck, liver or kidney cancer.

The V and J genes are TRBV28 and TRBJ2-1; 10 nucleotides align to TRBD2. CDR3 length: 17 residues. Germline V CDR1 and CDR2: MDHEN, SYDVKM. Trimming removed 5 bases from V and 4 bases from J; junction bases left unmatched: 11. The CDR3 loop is CASSPPGLALGYNEQFF. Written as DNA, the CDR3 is TGTGCCAGCAGTCCTCCGGGACTAGCGTTGGGATACAATGAGCAGTTCTTC.

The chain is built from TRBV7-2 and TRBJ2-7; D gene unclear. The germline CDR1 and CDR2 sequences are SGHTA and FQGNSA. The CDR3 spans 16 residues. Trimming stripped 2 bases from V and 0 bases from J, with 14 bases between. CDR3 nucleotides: TGTGCCAGCAGCTTATCCCCTCGTGGCTACTCCTACGAGCAGTACTTC. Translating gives CASSLSPRGYSYEQYF.

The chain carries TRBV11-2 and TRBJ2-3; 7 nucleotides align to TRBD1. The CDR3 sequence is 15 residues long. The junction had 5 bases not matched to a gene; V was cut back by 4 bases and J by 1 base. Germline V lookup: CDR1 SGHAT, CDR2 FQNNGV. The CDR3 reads CASSSGGFGTDTQYF. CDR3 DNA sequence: TGTGCCAGCAGCTCAGGGGGTTTTGGCACAGATACGCAGTATTTT.

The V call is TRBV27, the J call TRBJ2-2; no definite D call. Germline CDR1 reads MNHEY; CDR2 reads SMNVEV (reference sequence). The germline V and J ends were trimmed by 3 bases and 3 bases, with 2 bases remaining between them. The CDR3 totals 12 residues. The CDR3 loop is CASSFYTGELFF. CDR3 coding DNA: TGTGCCAGCAGTTTCTACACCGGGGAGCTGTTTTTT.

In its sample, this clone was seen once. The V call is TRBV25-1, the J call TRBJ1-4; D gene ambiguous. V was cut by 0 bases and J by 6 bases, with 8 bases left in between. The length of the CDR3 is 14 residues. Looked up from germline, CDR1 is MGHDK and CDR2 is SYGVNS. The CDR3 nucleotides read TGTGCCAGCAGTGAATACAGGTTCCATGAAAAACTGTTTTTT. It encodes CASSEYRFHEKLFF.

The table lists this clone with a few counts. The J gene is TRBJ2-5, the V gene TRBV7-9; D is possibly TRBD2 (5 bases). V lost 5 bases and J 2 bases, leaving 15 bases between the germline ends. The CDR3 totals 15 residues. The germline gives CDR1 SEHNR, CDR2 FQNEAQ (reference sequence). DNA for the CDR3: TGTGCCAGCAGCGATATTCGGAGCGGTCAAGAGACCCAGTACTTC. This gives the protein CASSDIRSGQETQYF.

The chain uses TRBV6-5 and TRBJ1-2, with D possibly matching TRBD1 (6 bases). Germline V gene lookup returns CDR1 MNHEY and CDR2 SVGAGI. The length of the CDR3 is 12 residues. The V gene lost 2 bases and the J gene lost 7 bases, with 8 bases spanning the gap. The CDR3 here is CASSYGGRGYTF. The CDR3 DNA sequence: TGTGCCAGCAGTTACGGGGGCCGTGGCTACACCTTC.

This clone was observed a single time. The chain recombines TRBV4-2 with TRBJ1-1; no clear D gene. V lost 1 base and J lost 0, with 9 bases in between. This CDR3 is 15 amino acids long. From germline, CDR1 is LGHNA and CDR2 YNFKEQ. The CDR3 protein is CASSQVHSLNTEAFF. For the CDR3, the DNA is TGTGCCAGCAGCCAAGTCCACAGTTTGAACACTGAAGCTTTCTTT.

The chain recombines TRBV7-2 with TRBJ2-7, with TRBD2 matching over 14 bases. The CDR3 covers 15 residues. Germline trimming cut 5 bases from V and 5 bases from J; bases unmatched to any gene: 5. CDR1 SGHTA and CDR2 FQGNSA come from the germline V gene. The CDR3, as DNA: TGTGCCAGCAGCCCTGGGGGACTAGCGGGAGACGAGCAGTACTTC. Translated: CASSPGGLAGDEQYF.